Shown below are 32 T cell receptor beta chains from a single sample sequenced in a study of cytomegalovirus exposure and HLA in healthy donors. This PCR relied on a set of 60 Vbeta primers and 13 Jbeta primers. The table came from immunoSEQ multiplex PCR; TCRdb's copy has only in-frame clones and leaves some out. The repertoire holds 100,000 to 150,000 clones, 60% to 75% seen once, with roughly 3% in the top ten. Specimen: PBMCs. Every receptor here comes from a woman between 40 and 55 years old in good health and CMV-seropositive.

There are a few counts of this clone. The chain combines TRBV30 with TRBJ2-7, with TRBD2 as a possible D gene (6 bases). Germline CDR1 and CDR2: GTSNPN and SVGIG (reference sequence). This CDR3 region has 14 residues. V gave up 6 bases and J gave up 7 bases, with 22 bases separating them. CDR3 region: CACYPLGLWDEQYF. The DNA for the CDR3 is TGTGCCTGCTACCCCTTAGGACTATGGGATGAGCAGTACTTC.

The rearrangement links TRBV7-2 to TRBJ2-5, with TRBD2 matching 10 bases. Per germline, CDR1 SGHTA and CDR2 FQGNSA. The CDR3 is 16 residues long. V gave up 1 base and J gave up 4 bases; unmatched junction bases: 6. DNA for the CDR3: TGTGCCAGCAGCTTAGGCCAGCGGGGGGGCCGAGAGACCCAGTACTTC. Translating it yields CASSLGQRGGRETQYF.

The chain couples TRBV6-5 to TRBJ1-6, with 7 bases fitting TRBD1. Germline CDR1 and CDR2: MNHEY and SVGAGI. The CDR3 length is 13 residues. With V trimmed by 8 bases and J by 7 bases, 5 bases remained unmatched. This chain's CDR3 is CASGQAENSPLHF. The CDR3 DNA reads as TGTGCCAGCGGACAGGCGGAGAATTCACCCCTCCACTTT.

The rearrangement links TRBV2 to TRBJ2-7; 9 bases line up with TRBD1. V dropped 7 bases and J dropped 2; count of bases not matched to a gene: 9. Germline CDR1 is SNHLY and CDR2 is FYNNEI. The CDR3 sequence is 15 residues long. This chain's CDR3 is CASTPSRTGAYEQYF. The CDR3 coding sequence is TGTGCCAGCACTCCGTCTCGGACAGGGGCCTACGAGCAGTACTTC.

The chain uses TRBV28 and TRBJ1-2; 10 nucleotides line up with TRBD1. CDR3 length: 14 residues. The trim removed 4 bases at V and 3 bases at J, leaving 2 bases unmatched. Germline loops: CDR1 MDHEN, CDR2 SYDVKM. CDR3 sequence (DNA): TGTGCCAGCAGTTCGGGGACAGGGGACTATGGCTACACCTTC. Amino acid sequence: CASSSGTGDYGYTF.

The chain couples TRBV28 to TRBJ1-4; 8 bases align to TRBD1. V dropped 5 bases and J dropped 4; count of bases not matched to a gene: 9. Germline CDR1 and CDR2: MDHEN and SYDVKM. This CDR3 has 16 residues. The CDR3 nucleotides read TGTGCCAGCAGTCCTCAGGGGGCCGTATTTAATGAAAAACTGTTTTTT. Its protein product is CASSPQGAVFNEKLFF.

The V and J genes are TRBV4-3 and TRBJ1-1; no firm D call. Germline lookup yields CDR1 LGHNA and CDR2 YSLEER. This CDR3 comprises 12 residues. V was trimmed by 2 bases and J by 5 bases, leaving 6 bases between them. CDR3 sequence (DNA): TGCGCCAGCAGCCAATCGGAGACTGAAGCTTTCTTT. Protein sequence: CASSQSETEAFF.

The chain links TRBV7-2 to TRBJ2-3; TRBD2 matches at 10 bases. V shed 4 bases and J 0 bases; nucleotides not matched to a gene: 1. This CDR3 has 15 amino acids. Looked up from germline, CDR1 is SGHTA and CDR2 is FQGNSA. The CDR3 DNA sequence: TGTGCCAGCAGCTATAGCGGGAGGAGCACAGATACGCAGTATTTT. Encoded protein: CASSYSGRSTDTQYF.

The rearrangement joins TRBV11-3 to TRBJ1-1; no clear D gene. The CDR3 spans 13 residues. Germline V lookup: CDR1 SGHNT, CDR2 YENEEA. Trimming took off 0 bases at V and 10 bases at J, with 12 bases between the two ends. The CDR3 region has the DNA TGTGCCAGCAGCTTAGAAGCTAGGATTGTAGCTTTCTTT. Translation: CASSLEARIVAFF.

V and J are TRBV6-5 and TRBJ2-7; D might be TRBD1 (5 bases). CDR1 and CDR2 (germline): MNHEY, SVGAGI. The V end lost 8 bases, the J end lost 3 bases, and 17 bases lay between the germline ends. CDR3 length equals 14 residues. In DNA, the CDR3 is TGTGCCAGCTCGCAGGGTCCCCCTCACTACGAGCAGTACTTC. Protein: CASSQGPPHYEQYF.

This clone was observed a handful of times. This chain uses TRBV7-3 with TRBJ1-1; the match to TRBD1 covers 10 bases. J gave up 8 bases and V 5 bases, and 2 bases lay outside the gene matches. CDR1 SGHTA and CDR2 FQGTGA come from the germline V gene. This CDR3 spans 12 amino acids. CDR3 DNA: TGTGCCAGCAGCCCGGGACAGGGGGAAGCTTTCTTT. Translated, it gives CASSPGQGEAFF.

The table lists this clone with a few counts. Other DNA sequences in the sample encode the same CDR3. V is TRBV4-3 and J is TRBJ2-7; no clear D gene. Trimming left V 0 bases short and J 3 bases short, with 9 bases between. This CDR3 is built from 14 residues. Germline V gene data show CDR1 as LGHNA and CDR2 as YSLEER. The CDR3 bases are TGCGCCAGCAGCCAAGATCGAGGCGGCTACGAGCAGTACTTC. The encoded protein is CASSQDRGGYEQYF.

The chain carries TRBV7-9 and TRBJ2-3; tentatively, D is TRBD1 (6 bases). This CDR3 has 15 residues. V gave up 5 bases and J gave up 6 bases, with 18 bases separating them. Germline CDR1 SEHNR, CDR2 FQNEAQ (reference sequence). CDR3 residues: CASSLRQAKDDTQYF. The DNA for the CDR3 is TGTGCCAGCAGCCTCCGACAGGCGAAGGATGATACGCAGTATTTT.

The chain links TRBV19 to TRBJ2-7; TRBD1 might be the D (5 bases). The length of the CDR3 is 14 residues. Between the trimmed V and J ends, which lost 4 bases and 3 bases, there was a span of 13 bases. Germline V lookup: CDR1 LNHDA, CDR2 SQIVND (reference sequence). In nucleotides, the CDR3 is TGTGCCAGTAGTAATAAGGGGATGAACTACGAGCAGTACTTC. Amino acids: CASSNKGMNYEQYF.

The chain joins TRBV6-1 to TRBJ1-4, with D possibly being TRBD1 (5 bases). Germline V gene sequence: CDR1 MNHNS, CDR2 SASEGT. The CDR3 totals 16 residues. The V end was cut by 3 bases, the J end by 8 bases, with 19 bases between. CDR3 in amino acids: CASSELPGSGDEKLFF. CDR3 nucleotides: TGTGCCAGCAGTGAGCTCCCAGGGTCGGGGGACGAAAAACTGTTTTTT.

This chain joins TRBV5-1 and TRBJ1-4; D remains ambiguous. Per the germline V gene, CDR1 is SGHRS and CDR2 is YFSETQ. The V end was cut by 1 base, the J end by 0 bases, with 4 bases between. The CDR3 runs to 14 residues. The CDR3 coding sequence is TGCGCCAGCAGCTTGACAGCAACTAATGAAAAACTGTTTTTT. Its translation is CASSLTATNEKLFF.

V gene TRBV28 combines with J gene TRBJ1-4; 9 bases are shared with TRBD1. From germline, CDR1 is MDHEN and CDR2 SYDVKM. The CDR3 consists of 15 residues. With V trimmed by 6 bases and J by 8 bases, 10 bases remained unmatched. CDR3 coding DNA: TGTGCCAGCAGCTTAGGACAGGGGAGAGGAGAAAAACTGTTTTTT. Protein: CASSLGQGRGEKLFF.

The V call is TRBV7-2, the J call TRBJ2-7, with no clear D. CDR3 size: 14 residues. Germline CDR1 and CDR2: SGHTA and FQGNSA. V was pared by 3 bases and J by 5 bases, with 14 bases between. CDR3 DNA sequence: TGTGCCAGCAGCTTTCTCCGACTGGCTAACGAGCAGTACTTC. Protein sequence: CASSFLRLANEQYF. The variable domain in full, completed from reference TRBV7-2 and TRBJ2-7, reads GAGVSQSPSNKVTEKGKDVELRCDPISGHTALYWYRQSLGQGLEFLIYFQGNSAPDKSGLPSDRFSAERTGGSVSTLTIQRTQQEDSAVYLCASSFLRLANEQYFGPGTRLTVT.

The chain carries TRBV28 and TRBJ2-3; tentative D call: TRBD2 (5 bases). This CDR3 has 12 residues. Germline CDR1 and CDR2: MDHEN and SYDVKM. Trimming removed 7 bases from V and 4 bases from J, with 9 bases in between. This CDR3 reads CASNTRPDTQYF. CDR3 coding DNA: TGTGCCAGCAATACTAGGCCAGATACGCAGTATTTT.

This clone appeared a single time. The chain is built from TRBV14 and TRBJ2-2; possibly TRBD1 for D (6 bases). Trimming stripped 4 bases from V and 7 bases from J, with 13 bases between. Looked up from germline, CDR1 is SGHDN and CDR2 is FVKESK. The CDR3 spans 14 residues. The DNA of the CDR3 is TGTGCCAGCAGCCCGACAGGAAGTAGCGGGGAGCTGTTTTTT. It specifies CASSPTGSSGELFF. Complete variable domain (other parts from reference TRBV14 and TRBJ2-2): EAGVTQFPSHSVIEKGQTVTLRCDPISGHDNLYWYRRVMGKEIKFLLHFVKESKQDESGMPNNRFLAERTGGTYSTLKVQPAELEDSGVYFCASSPTGSSGELFFGEGSRLTVL.

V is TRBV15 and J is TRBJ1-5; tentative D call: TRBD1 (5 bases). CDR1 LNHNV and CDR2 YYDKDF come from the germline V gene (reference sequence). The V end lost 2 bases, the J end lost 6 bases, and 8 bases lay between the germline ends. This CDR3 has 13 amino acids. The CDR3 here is CATSRQGRQPQHF. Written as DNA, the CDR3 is TGTGCCACCAGCAGACAGGGTCGTCAGCCCCAGCATTTT.

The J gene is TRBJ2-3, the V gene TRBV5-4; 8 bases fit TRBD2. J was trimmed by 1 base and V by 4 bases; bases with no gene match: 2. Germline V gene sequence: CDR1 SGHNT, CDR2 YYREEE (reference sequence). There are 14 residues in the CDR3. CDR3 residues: CASSPGGGTDTQYF. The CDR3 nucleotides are TGTGCCAGCAGCCCGGGGGGGGGCACAGATACGCAGTATTTT.

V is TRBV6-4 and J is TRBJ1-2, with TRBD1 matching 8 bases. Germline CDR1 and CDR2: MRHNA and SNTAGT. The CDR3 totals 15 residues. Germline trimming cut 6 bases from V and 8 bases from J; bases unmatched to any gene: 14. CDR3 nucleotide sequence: TGTGCCAGCAGACCCTCGACAGGGGAAGGTGTAGGCTACACCTTC. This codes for CASRPSTGEGVGYTF.

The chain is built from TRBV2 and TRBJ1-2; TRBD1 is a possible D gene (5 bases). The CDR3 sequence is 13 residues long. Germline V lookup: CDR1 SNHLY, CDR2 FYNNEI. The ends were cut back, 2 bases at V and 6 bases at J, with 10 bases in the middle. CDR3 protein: CASSEQGIDGYTF. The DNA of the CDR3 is TGTGCCAGCAGTGAACAGGGCATTGATGGCTACACCTTC. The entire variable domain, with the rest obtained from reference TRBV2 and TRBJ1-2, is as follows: EPEVTQTPSHQVTQMGQEVILRCVPISNHLYFYWYRQILGQKVEFLVSFYNNEISEKSEIFDDQFSVERPDGSNFTLKIRSTKLEDSAMYFCASSEQGIDGYTFGSGTRLTVV.

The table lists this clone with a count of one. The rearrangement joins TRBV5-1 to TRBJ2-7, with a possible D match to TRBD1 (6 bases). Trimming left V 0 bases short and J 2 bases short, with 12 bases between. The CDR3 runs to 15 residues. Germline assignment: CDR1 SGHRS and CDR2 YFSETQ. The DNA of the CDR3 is TGCGCCAGCAGCTTGGTACAGGGTAGGGCCTACGAGCAGTACTTC. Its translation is CASSLVQGRAYEQYF.

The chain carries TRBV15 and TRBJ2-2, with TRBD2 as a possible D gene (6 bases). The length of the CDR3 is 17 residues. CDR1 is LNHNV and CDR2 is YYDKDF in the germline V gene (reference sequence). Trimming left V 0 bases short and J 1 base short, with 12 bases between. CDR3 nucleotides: TGTGCCACCAGCAGAGATCCACCTAGCGTGAACACCGGGGAGCTGTTTTTT. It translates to CATSRDPPSVNTGELFF.

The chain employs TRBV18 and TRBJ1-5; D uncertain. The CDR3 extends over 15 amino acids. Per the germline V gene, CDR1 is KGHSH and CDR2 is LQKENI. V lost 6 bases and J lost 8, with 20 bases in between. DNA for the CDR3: TGTGCCAGCTCCCGAGGGCGGTCGGAGAACGAGCCCCAGCATTTT. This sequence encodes CASSRGRSENEPQHF.

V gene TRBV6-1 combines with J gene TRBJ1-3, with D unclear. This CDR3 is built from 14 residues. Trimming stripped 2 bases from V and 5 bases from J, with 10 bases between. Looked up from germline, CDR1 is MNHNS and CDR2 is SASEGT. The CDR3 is CASSERVSRNTIYF. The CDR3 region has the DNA TGTGCCAGCAGTGAACGAGTGTCCCGAAACACCATATATTTT.

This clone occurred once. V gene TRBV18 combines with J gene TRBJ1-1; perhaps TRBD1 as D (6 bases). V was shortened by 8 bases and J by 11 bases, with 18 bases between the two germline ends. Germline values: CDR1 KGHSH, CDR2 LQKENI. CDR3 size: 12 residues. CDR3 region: CASPADSQGAFF. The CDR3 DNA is TGTGCCAGCCCAGCGGACAGTCAGGGGGCTTTCTTT.

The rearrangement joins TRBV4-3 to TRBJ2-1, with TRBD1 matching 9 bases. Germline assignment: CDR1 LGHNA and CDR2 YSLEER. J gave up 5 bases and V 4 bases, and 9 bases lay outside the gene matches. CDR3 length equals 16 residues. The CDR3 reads CASSRYRDRANNEQFF. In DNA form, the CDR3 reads TGCGCCAGCAGCCGCTACCGGGACAGGGCTAACAATGAGCAGTTCTTC.

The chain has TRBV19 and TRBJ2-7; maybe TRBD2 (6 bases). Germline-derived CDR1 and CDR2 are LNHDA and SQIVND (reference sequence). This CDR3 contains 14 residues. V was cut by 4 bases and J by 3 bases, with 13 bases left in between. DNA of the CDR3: TGTGCCAGTAGTACTGGACGGCGGGGCTACGAGCAGTACTTC. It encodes CASSTGRRGYEQYF.

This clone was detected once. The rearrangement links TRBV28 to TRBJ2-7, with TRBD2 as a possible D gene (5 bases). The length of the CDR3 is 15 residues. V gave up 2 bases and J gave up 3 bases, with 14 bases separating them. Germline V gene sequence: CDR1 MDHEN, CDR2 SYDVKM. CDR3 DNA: TGTGCCAGCAGTTTAAATACCGGGGTGGACTACGAGCAGTACTTC. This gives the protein CASSLNTGVDYEQYF.